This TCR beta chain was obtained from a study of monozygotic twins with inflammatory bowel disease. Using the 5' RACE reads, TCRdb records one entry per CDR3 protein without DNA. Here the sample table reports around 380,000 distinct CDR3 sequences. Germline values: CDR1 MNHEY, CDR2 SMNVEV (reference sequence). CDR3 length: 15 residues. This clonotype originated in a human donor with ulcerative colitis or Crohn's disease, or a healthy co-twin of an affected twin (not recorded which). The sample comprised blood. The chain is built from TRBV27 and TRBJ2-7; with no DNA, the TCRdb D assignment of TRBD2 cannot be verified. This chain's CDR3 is CASSPGTSGSSEQYF.